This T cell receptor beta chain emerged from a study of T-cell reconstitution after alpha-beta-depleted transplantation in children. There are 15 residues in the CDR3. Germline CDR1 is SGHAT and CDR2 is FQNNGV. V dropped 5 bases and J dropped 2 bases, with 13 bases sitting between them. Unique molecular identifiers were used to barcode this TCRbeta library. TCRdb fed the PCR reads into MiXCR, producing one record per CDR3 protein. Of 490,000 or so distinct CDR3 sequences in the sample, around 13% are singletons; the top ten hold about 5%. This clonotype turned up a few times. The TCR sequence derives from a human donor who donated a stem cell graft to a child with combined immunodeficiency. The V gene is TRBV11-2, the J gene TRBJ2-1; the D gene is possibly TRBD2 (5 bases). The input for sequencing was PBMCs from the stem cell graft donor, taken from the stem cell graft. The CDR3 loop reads CASSPSGVAYNEQFF. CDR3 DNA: TGTGCCAGCAGCCCATCCGGGGTTGCCTACAATGAGCAGTTCTTC. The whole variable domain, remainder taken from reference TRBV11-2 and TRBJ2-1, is EAGVAQSPRYKIIEKRQSVAFWCNPISGHATLYWYQQILGQGPKLLIQFQNNGVVDDSQLPKDRFSAERLKGVDSTLKIQPAKLEDSAVYLCASSPSGVAYNEQFFGPGTRLTVL.